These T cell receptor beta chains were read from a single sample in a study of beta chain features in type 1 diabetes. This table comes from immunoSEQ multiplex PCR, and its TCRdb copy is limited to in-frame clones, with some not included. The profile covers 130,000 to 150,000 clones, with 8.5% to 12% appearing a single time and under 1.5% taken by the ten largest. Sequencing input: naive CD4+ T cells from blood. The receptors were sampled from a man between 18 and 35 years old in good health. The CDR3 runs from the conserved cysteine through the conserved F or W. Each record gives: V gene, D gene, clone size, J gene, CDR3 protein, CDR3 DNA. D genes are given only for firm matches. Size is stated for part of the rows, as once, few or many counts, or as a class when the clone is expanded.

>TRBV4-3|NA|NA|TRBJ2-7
CASSQDRGGAYEQYF
TGCGCCAGCAGCCAAGACCGGGGAGGAGCCTACGAGCAGTACTTC
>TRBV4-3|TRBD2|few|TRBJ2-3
CASSQKFEAGGTDTQYF
TGCGCCAGCAGCCAAAAGTTCGAAGCGGGGGGCACAGATACGCAGTATTTT
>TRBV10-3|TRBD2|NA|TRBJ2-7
CAISESSHVGGEQYF
TGTGCCATCAGTGAGTCGTCACATGTCGGGGGGGAGCAGTACTTC
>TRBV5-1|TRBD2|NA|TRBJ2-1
CASRLSGGSYNEQFF
TGCGCCAGCAGGCTTAGCGGGGGGTCCTACAATGAGCAGTTCTTC
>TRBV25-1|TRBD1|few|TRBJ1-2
CASRGTGGFGYTF
TGTGCCAGCCGAGGGACAGGGGGTTTTGGCTACACCTTC
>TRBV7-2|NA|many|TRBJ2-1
CASIGGRAARNEQFF
TGTGCCAGCATCGGGGGTAGGGCAGCGCGCAATGAGCAGTTCTTC
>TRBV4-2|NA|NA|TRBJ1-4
CASSPGGDDEKLFF
TGTGCCAGCAGCCCTGGGGGGGATGATGAAAAACTGTTTTTT
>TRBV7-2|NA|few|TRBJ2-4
CASSPGLLLAKNIQYF
TGTGCCAGCAGCCCCGGACTGTTACTAGCCAAAAACATTCAGTACTTC
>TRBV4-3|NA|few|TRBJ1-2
CASSQDRGLSIGNDYGYTF
TGCGCCAGCAGCCAAGATAGGGGTCTGTCCATTGGCAACGACTATGGCTACACCTTC
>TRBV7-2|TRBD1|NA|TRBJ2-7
CASSRPGAGGTSSYEQYF
TGTGCCAGCAGCCGCCCGGGGGCAGGGGGCACGAGCTCCTACGAGCAGTACTTC
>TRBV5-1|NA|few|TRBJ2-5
CASSRVGAPAETQYF
TGCGCCAGCAGCCGGGTGGGGGCGCCGGCTGAGACCCAGTACTTC
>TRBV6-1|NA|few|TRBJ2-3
CASSELPDTEQYF
TGTGCCAGCAGTGAACTCCCGGACACTGAGCAGTATTTT